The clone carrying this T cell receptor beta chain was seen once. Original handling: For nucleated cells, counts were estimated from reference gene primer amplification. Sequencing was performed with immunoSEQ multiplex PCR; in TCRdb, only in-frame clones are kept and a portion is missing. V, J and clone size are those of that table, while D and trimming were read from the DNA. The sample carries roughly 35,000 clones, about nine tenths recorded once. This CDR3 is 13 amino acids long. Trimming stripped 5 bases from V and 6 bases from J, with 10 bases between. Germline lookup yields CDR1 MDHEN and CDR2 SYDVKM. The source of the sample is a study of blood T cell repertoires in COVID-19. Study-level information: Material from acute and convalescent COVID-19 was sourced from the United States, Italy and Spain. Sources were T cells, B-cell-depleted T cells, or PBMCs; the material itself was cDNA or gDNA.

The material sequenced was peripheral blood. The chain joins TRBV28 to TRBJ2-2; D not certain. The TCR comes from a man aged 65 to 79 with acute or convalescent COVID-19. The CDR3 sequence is CASSPTLPGELFF. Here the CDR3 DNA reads TGTGCCAGCAGTCCTACCCTTCCCGGGGAGCTGTTTTTT. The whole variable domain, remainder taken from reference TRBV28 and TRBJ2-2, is DVKVTQSSRYLVKRTGEKVFLECVQDMDHENMFWYRQDPGLGLRLIYFSYDVKMKEKGDIPEGYSVSREKKERFSLILESASTNQTSMYLCASSPTLPGELFFGEGSRLTVL.